This T cell receptor (beta chain) was recorded in a study of T cell responses to AZD1222 COVID-19 vaccine. The length of the CDR3 is 15 residues. V was shortened by 4 bases and J by 6 bases, with 19 bases between the two germline ends. Germline assignment: CDR1 SGHNT and CDR2 YYREEE (reference sequence). The method was immunoSEQ multiplex PCR; TCRdb's version includes in-frame clones alone and lacks a portion of them. There are approximately 50,000 clones in the sample; around 85% occur only once, and around 20% lies in the top ten. The sequence came from an adult in good health. The genes are TRBV5-4 and TRBJ1-2, with D possibly TRBD1 on 6 matching bases. The input for sequencing was peripheral blood, taken on day 0 of MenACWY control vaccination. The CDR3 bases are TGTGCCAGCAGCCCAGCAGGGGAAATTTTGGATGGCTACACCTTC. Encoded protein: CASSPAGEILDGYTF.